Reported below is one T cell receptor (beta chain). What it binds is not known. The entry originates in a study of cytomegalovirus exposure and HLA in healthy donors. Study conclusions and caveats: In an earlier analysis, productive rearrangement rates for most beta V segments clustered near 90% or 30%.

CDR3 size: 15 residues. The germline gives CDR1 SGHTA, CDR2 FQGNSA. V gave up 5 bases and J gave up 1 base; unmatched junction bases: 4. The PCR was carried out with 60 Vbeta primers and 13 Jbeta primers. The method was immunoSEQ multiplex PCR; TCRdb's version includes in-frame clones alone and lacks a portion of them. This sample lists around 150,000 clones; its ten largest clones have over 1%. Sequencing input: PBMCs. This receptor was obtained from a woman aged 60-75 years in good health and CMV-seronegative. The J gene is TRBJ2-3, the V gene TRBV7-2; 9 positions match TRBD2. As DNA, the CDR3 is TGTGCCAGCAGCGGCGGGGGGGCAGGCACAGATACGCAGTATTTT. Encoded protein: CASSGGGAGTDTQYF.